This T cell receptor (beta chain) is drawn from a study of T cell changes during pregnancy in multiple sclerosis. Germline assignment: CDR1 KGHSH and CDR2 LQKENI. The CDR3 length is 18 residues. With 3 bases clipped from V and 4 bases from J, the junction kept 16 bases outside the gene matches. Produced via immunoSEQ multiplex PCR; TCRdb's table is partial and in-frame only. The repertoire has 50,000 to 65,000 clones, 90% of them found once; the top ten carry more than 2%. The chain employs TRBV18 and TRBJ2-7; 9 bases are a match to TRBD2. Sequencing used peripheral blood, obtained in the first trimester of pregnancy. This clonotype was obtained from a female donor in good health, enrolled as a control in a pregnancy study. CDR3 sequence: CASSPRGGTGRQPYEQYF. The CDR3 DNA is TGTGCCAGCTCACCGCGGGGGGGCACAGGGCGACAACCGTACGAGCAGTACTTC.